A single sample gave rise to the 11 T cell receptor beta chains below, sequenced in a study of T-cell reconstitution after alpha-beta-depleted transplantation in children. The authors prepared the TCRbeta library with unique molecular identifiers. TCRdb independently ran MiXCR on the PCR reads; one entry per CDR3 protein. Here the sample spans a few hundred thousand distinct CDR3 sequences, around 20% being singletons. The sample was PBMCs, mostly from graft donor cells, taken 180 days after TCRalphabeta/CD19-depleted stem cell transplant. The receptor set was obtained from a male patient aged 5 to 17 who had a stem cell transplant for acute lymphoblastic leukemia, so the T cells may come from the graft donor.

This clonotype was detected only a few times. The chain recombines TRBV7-2 with TRBJ2-1; the D call may be TRBD1 or TRBD2 (5 bases each). The CDR3 consists of 14 residues. The V end was cut by 5 bases, the J end by 8 bases, with 16 bases between. Germline CDR1 SGHTA, CDR2 FQGNSA. The CDR3 DNA sequence: TGTGCCAGCAGCCTTCAGGGAGAATGGGATGAGCAGTTCTTC. This gives the protein CASSLQGEWDEQFF.

The chain joins TRBV9 to TRBJ2-7; 11 positions agree with TRBD1. J gave up 5 bases and V 0 bases, and 7 bases lay outside the gene matches. The CDR3 totals 16 residues. Germline CDR1 reads SGDLS; CDR2 reads YYNGEE. CDR3: CASSVDLGQGADEQYF. The CDR3 DNA follows: TGTGCCAGCAGCGTAGACCTCGGACAGGGGGCCGACGAGCAGTACTTC.

The chain recombines TRBV7-6 with TRBJ2-2, with TRBD2 matching over 7 bases. CDR1 is SGHVS and CDR2 is FNYEAQ in the germline V gene. The trim removed 1 base at V and 2 bases at J, leaving 7 bases unmatched. CDR3 size: 17 residues. The CDR3 region is CASSLDRTRYNTGELFF. The CDR3 nucleotides read TGTGCCAGCAGCTTAGACCGGACTAGGTACAACACCGGGGAGCTGTTTTTT.

The genes are TRBV28 and TRBJ1-3; no clear D gene. Germline-derived CDR1 and CDR2 are MDHEN and SYDVKM. V lost 9 bases and J 0 bases, leaving 18 bases between the germline ends. This CDR3 has 16 residues. In nucleotides, the CDR3 is TGTGCCAGTTCAAACCACCCCGGGCCCTCTGGAAACACCATATATTTT. It is translated as CASSNHPGPSGNTIYF.

This clonotype has just a few counts. V is TRBV11-1 and J is TRBJ1-2; the match to TRBD1 covers 8 bases. The length of the CDR3 is 15 residues. V lost 8 bases, J lost 3 bases, and 11 bases stayed unmatched. Looked up from germline, CDR1 is SGHAT and CDR2 is FQDESV (reference sequence). The CDR3 DNA is TGTGCCAGCCGCTCTGGACAGGGAGGAGACTATGGCTACACCTTC. It encodes CASRSGQGGDYGYTF. Variable domain in full (rest from reference TRBV11-1 and TRBJ1-2): EAEVAQSPRYKITEKSQAVAFWCDPISGHATLYWYRQILGQGPELLVQFQDESVVDDSQLPKDRFSAERLKGVDSTLKIQPAELGDSAMYLCASRSGQGGDYGYTFGSGTRLTVV.

In this sample, this clonotype turned up many times. The chain recombines TRBV12-3 or TRBV12-4 with TRBJ2-7; TRBD2 agrees at 12 bases. The V and J ends lost 2 bases and 1 base, in that order; junction bases with no gene match: 6. This CDR3 comprises 17 residues. CDR3 nucleotide sequence: TGTGCCAGCAGTTTAAGAGGGCTAGCGGGAGGGTCCTACGAGCAGTACTTC. As protein: CASSLRGLAGGSYEQYF.

CDR3 in amino acids: CASSRRGGFSYEQYF. In nucleotides, the CDR3 is TGTGCCAGCAGCCGAAGAGGAGGGTTCTCTTACGAGCAGTACTTC. The rearrangement uses TRBV7-2 and TRBJ2-7; TRBD2 might be the D (6 bases). V was shortened by 5 bases and J by 4 bases, with 18 bases between the two germline ends. The length of the CDR3 is 15 residues. Per germline, CDR1 SGHTA and CDR2 FQGNSA.

This clonotype was seen at least ten times. The J gene is TRBJ2-7, the V gene TRBV5-5; TRBD1 is a possible D gene (5 bases). Looked up from germline, CDR1 is SGHKS and CDR2 is YYEKEE (reference sequence). Trimming removed 5 bases at V and 1 base at J, with 10 bases between. This CDR3 spans 13 amino acids. The CDR3 loop reads CASRKGASYEQYF. The DNA of the CDR3 is TGTGCCAGCAGGAAAGGGGCGTCCTACGAGCAGTACTTC.

This clonotype has more than one count but fewer than ten. V is TRBV2 and J is TRBJ2-1; D might be TRBD2 (6 bases). The CDR3 is 16 amino acids. V lost 1 base to trimming and J lost 0 bases, with 10 bases between them. Germline loops: CDR1 SNHLY, CDR2 FYNNEI. DNA of the CDR3: TGTGCCAGCAGTGAAGAGGAGGGGTACTCCTACAATGAGCAGTTCTTC. The encoded protein is CASSEEEGYSYNEQFF.

This clonotype has a handful of counts. The rearrangement links TRBV5-1 to TRBJ2-7, with TRBD2 matching over 11 bases. The CDR3 has 14 residues. Per the germline V gene, CDR1 is SGHRS and CDR2 is YFSETQ. The junction had 2 bases not matched to a gene; V was cut back by 1 base and J by 5 bases. The CDR3 protein is CASSLSSGRNEQYF. The CDR3 nucleotides are TGCGCCAGCAGCTTGTCTAGCGGGAGGAACGAGCAGTACTTC.

Only a few counts were recorded for this clonotype. V and J are TRBV3-1 and TRBJ2-1, with 13 positions matching TRBD2. The germline gives CDR1 LGHDT, CDR2 YNNKEL (reference sequence). The V and J ends lost 1 base and 9 bases, in that order; junction bases with no gene match: 3. The CDR3 runs 15 residues. The CDR3 is CASSQGLAGGGEQFF. DNA of the CDR3: TGTGCCAGCAGCCAAGGACTAGCGGGAGGAGGTGAGCAGTTCTTC.